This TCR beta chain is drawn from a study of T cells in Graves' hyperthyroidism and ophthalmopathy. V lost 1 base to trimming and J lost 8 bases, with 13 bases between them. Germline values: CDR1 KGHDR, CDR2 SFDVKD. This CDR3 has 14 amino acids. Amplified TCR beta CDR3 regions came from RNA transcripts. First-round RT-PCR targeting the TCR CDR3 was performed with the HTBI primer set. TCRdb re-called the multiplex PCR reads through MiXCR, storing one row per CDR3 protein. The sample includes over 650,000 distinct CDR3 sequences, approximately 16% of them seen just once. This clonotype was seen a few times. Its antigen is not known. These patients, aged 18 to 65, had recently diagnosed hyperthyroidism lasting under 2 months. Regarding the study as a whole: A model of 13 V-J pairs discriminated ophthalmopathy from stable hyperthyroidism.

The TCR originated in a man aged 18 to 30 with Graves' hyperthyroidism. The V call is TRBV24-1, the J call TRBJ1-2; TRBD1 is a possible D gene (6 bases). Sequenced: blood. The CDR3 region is CATSDFSGVGGYTF. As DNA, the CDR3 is TGTGCCACCAGTGATTTTTCAGGGGTCGGCGGCTACACCTTC.